Below, 24 T cell receptor beta chains from the same sample are listed, as sequenced in a study of graft-versus-host responses after intestinal transplantation. The method was immunoSEQ multiplex PCR; TCRdb's version includes in-frame clones alone and lacks a portion of them. The table records around 43,000 clones, about 91% of them present only once. The specimen was PBMCs, collected 524 days after transplant. All receptors come from a human patient who received an intestinal transplant, so some T cells may come from the graft donor.

The genes are TRBV6-4 and TRBJ2-1; TRBD1 agrees at 7 bases. Germline V gene sequence: CDR1 MRHNA, CDR2 SNTAGT. The length of the CDR3 is 13 residues. After removal of 5 bases from V and 6 bases from J, the junction contained 4 bases not matched to a gene. The CDR3 sequence: CASSSGTVNEQFF. CDR3 coding DNA: TGTGCCAGCAGTTCCGGGACAGTCAATGAGCAGTTCTTC.

This sequence joins TRBV11-2 and TRBJ2-7; no clear D. Trimming shortened V by 1 base and J by 3 bases, and 7 bases separated the two germline ends. Looked up from germline, CDR1 is SGHAT and CDR2 is FQNNGV. The CDR3 loop spans 13 amino acids. CDR3 in amino acids: CASSLGPRYEQYF. CDR3 sequence (DNA): TGTGCCAGCAGCTTAGGTCCCCGCTACGAGCAGTACTTC.

This chain connects TRBV14 to TRBJ2-2; D may be TRBD1 or TRBD2 (5 bases each). This CDR3 has 17 amino acids. Germline values: CDR1 SGHDN, CDR2 FVKESK. The V end lost 0 bases, the J end lost 5 bases, and 16 bases lay between the germline ends. The CDR3 sequence is CASSQDARERWTGELFF. The DNA of the CDR3 is TGTGCCAGCAGCCAAGATGCCAGGGAGAGGTGGACCGGGGAGCTGTTTTTT.

The V and J genes are TRBV6-5 and TRBJ1-4, with D perhaps TRBD1 (5 bases). Germline V lookup: CDR1 MNHEY, CDR2 SVGAGI. Trimming took off 0 bases at V and 7 bases at J, with 12 bases between the two ends. The CDR3 length is 15 residues. The CDR3 is CASSYSPRVGEKLFF. For the CDR3, the DNA is TGTGCCAGCAGTTACTCTCCCAGGGTCGGTGAAAAACTGTTTTTT.

This clone turned up a few times. The rearrangement links TRBV2 to TRBJ2-1; 8 nucleotides agree with TRBD1. The germline V gene has CDR1 SNHLY and CDR2 FYNNEI. The CDR3 loop spans 15 amino acids. Trimming at V came to 1 base and at J to 3 bases, leaving 2 bases not matched to a gene. CDR3 DNA sequence: TGTGCCAGCAGTGAAGGGGGACAGGTCTACAATGAGCAGTTCTTC. This codes for CASSEGGQVYNEQFF.

Here the CDR3 reads CASSTGLAGRNEQFF. CDR3 DNA: TGTGCCAGCAGTACGGGACTAGCGGGTAGGAATGAGCAGTTCTTC. V is TRBV28 and J is TRBJ2-1, with 12 positions matching TRBD2. CDR3 length equals 15 residues. Germline V CDR1 and CDR2: MDHEN, SYDVKM. Unmatched junction bases numbered 6, after V lost 5 bases and J lost 7 bases.

V gene TRBV30 combines with J gene TRBJ2-3, with unresolved D. The CDR3 runs to 14 residues. V was pared by 4 bases and J by 6 bases, with 17 bases between. Germline V CDR1 and CDR2: GTSNPN, SVGIG (reference sequence). The CDR3, as DNA: TGTGCCTGGATAATATTAGGGCCCCCGGATACGCAGTATTTT. Residues: CAWIILGPPDTQYF.

The J gene is TRBJ2-2, the V gene TRBV12-5; a weak D match, TRBD1 (5 bases). Germline CDR1 reads LGHNT; CDR2 reads FRNRAP. The CDR3 length is 14 residues. V was cut by 4 bases and J by 1 base, with 7 bases left in between. The CDR3 reads CASGSGQNTGELFF. As DNA, the CDR3 is TGTGCTAGTGGTTCCGGACAGAACACCGGGGAGCTGTTTTTT.

V usage is TRBV7-8 and J usage is TRBJ2-5, with 14 positions matching TRBD2. The germline V gene encodes CDR1 SGHVS and CDR2 FQNEAQ. This CDR3 has 17 amino acids. V shed 1 base and J 6 bases; nucleotides not matched to a gene: 7. This CDR3 reads CASSLVGLAGGRQTQYF. As DNA, the CDR3 is TGTGCCAGCAGCTTAGTAGGACTAGCGGGAGGTCGGCAGACCCAGTACTTC.

The gene calls are TRBV6-1 and TRBJ1-3; TRBD1 matches 9 bases. V was pared by 4 bases and J by 9 bases, with 10 bases of the junction left unmatched. Germline-derived CDR1 and CDR2 are MNHNS and SASEGT. The CDR3 totals 15 residues. In DNA, the CDR3 is TGTGCCAGCAGTGCCGCGGGGGGACAGGGAGTCACCATATATTTT. Translation: CASSAAGGQGVTIYF.

The chain joins TRBV27 to TRBJ2-1, with 12 bases aligning to TRBD2. Germline loops: CDR1 MNHEY, CDR2 SMNVEV (reference sequence). The CDR3 is 15 residues long. V lost 5 bases to trimming and J lost 8 bases; unmatched junction nucleotides: 7. The CDR3 bases are TGTGCCAGCAGTCCACGACTAGCGGGAGCTGATGAGCAGTTCTTC. It encodes CASSPRLAGADEQFF.

The chain combines TRBV7-2 with TRBJ1-6, with D possibly TRBD1 on 5 matching bases. Germline lookup yields CDR1 SGHTA and CDR2 FQGNSA. V dropped 5 bases and J dropped 3 bases, with 11 bases sitting between them. The CDR3 is 15 amino acids. CDR3 nucleotide sequence: TGTGCCAGCAGCCCGTGGGACGGCTATAATTCACCCCTCCACTTT. The encoded protein is CASSPWDGYNSPLHF.

This clone has a single count. J is TRBJ1-2 and V is TRBV10-3; 12 positions agree with TRBD1. The J segment lost 8 bases and the V segment lost 10 bases, leaving 11 bases of the junction unmatched. In germline, CDR1 is ENHRY, CDR2 SYGVKD. This CDR3 has 14 amino acids. The CDR3 spells CATSSGTGGGGYTF. The CDR3, as DNA: TGTGCCACTTCATCCGGGACAGGGGGCGGCGGCTACACCTTC.

This sequence joins TRBV18 and TRBJ2-7; TRBD2 is a possible D gene (5 bases). This CDR3 is 14 amino acids long. Germline CDR1 KGHSH, CDR2 LQKENI. The germline V and J ends were trimmed by 3 bases and 5 bases, with 14 bases remaining between them. DNA for the CDR3: TGTGCCAGCTCACCCTTGGGCGGAGGCGACGAGCAGTACTTC. Translated: CASSPLGGGDEQYF.

In DNA, the CDR3 is TGTGCCAGCAGGGTAAAAACGGGACTAGCGGGGACGGCCTACGAGCAGTACTTC. It codes for CASRVKTGLAGTAYEQYF. This chain joins TRBV27 and TRBJ2-7; 13 nucleotides agree with TRBD2. Germline values: CDR1 MNHEY, CDR2 SMNVEV (reference sequence). CDR3 size: 18 residues. V lost 6 bases and J lost 2; bases outside the gene matches: 13.

This chain uses TRBV11-2 with TRBJ2-7, with D possibly being TRBD1 (5 bases). The germline gives CDR1 SGHAT, CDR2 FQNNGV. The V gene lost 1 base and the J gene lost 2 bases, with 9 bases spanning the gap. The CDR3 spans 14 residues. The CDR3 is CASSLAAGTYEQYF. CDR3 nucleotides: TGTGCCAGCAGCTTAGCGGCAGGGACCTACGAGCAGTACTTC.

This chain connects TRBV15 to TRBJ2-2; tentatively, D is TRBD2 (5 bases). Trimming took 0 bases from V and 6 from J, leaving 17 bases between them. This CDR3 comprises 17 residues. Germline loops: CDR1 LNHNV, CDR2 YYDKDF (reference sequence). CDR3 residues: CATSRDLSGNGAGELFF. The DNA of the CDR3 is TGTGCCACCAGCAGAGATCTTTCGGGGAATGGGGCCGGGGAGCTGTTTTTT. The variable domain in full, with the rest retrieved from reference TRBV15 and TRBJ2-2, is DAMVIQNPRYQVTQFGKPVTLSCSQTLNHNVMYWYQQKSSQAPKLLFHYYDKDFNNEADTPDNFQSRRPNTSFCFLDIRSPGLGDTAMYLCATSRDLSGNGAGELFFGEGSRLTVL.

This clone appeared a single time. The chain couples TRBV6-5 to TRBJ1-4; D gene uncertain. The CDR3 consists of 14 residues. Germline lookup yields CDR1 MNHEY and CDR2 SVGAGI. V was clipped by 7 bases and J by 2 bases, with 11 bases between them. The CDR3 region has the DNA TGTGCCAGCACCGAGGGAGGCACTAATGAAAAACTGTTTTTT. Amino acid sequence: CASTEGGTNEKLFF.

The J gene is TRBJ2-7, the V gene TRBV27, with D perhaps matching TRBD1 (5 bases). CDR3 length equals 13 residues. Trimming removed 3 bases from V and 3 bases from J, with 9 bases in between. In germline, CDR1 is MNHEY, CDR2 SMNVEV (reference sequence). The CDR3 protein is CASSLGRDYEQYF. The DNA for the CDR3 is TGTGCCAGCAGTTTGGGCAGGGACTACGAGCAGTACTTC.

This clone has a handful of counts. The chain joins TRBV5-4 to TRBJ2-7; TRBD2 matches at 9 bases. V gave up 0 bases and J gave up 2 bases; unmatched junction bases: 3. The CDR3 runs to 15 residues. Germline V gives CDR1 SGHNT, CDR2 YYREEE (reference sequence). This CDR3 reads CASSLDPSGTYEQYF. In DNA form, the CDR3 reads TGTGCCAGCAGCTTGGATCCTAGCGGGACCTACGAGCAGTACTTC.

This sequence joins TRBV4-1 and TRBJ2-5, with a tentative D call TRBD2 (5 bases). Trimming removed 6 bases from V and 11 bases from J, with 22 bases in between. Germline V gives CDR1 MGHRA, CDR2 YSYEKL. The CDR3 has 14 amino acids. CDR3 amino acids: CASSKEGAPLEQYF. Here the CDR3 DNA reads TGCGCCAGCAGTAAAGAGGGAGCCCCTCTAGAGCAGTACTTC.

This clone turned up a few times. This sequence joins TRBV7-3 and TRBJ1-5; D gene ambiguous. The CDR3 runs 14 residues. Per the germline V gene, CDR1 is SGHTA and CDR2 is FQGTGA. Trimming removed 3 bases from V and 1 base from J, with 7 bases in between. The CDR3 spells CASSFGNSNQPQHF. The CDR3 region has the DNA TGTGCCAGCAGCTTTGGAAACAGCAATCAGCCCCAGCATTTT.

This clone was seen a single time. The V and J genes are TRBV16 and TRBJ2-7; a weak D match, TRBD1 (6 bases). The CDR3 has 13 amino acids. Germline V gene lookup returns CDR1 KGHSY and CDR2 FQNENV. Trimming stripped 4 bases from V and 6 bases from J, with 13 bases between. The CDR3 sequence is CASSPGQQGEQYF. The DNA of the CDR3 is TGTGCCAGCAGCCCGGGACAACAGGGCGAGCAGTACTTC.

The table lists this clone with a few counts. The chain has TRBV6-6 and TRBJ2-2; no firm D call. Germline CDR1 is MNHNY and CDR2 is SVGAGI (reference sequence). Trimming cost V 2 bases and J 3 bases, with 13 bases left between them. The CDR3 has 16 amino acids. In DNA, the CDR3 is TGTGCCAGCAGTTACATCCGGGTCGAGGACACCGGGGAGCTGTTTTTT. Amino acid sequence: CASSYIRVEDTGELFF.